This T cell receptor (beta chain) was recorded in a study of response to subunit inactivated influenza vaccine. The study's findings and limits: Authors suggested that a seasonal influenza vaccination recruits few new T cells each time.

Comments on this clonotype: What it recognizes is unknown.

CDR3 length equals 14 residues. V lost 3 bases, J lost 7 bases, and 6 bases stayed unmatched. Germline V CDR1 and CDR2: LGHDT, YNNKEL (reference sequence). Via MiXCR, TCRdb re-called the RT-PCR reads, giving one row per CDR3 protein. The sample records under 550,000 distinct CDR3 sequences, 6% to 9% being singletons. J is TRBJ2-1 and V is TRBV3-1; TRBD2 aligns across 7 bases. Specimen: PBMCs from blood, collected less than 30 months after vaccination. This TCR was sampled from a man in his fifties or sixties who received an inactivated influenza vaccine. CDR3 region: CASSHDTSVNEQFF. The CDR3 DNA reads as TGTGCCAGCAGCCATGATACTAGCGTGAATGAGCAGTTCTTC.